This entry concerns a single T cell receptor beta chain. Which antigen it targets is not known. Within one base of it there is no much larger clone, and no base qualities were kept. This specimen includes other DNA sequences encoding the same CDR3. According to the germline V gene, CDR1 reads SGHNT and CDR2 reads YENEEA. The CDR3 runs 13 residues from the cysteine to the phenylalanine. CDR3 DNA only is kept here, 39 bases in frame from base 1. V drops 3 bases and J drops 6 bases, leaving 9 bases in between. The sample is drawn from a study of T cell changes during pregnancy in multiple sclerosis (dated by TCRdb to the late 2010s). With regard to the full study: The study examined how the T cell repertoire changed over the course of pregnancy in women with multiple sclerosis.

Library preparation used the immunoSEQ multiplex PCR assay. The table comes from immuneACCESS by way of TCRdb, which keeps in-frame sequences with V and J called. Part of the clones is missing from these tables; in studies checked, under half for an unresolved V gene and the rest for unknown reasons. In this sample the table shows tens of thousands of clones, about nine tenths of which occur a single time. The ten largest clones represent about 8% of the sample. This clonotype was sampled from a female donor with multiple sclerosis, enrolled in a pregnancy study. This specimen was CD8+ T cells from peripheral blood mononuclear cells, taken before pregnancy. Recombination joined TRBV11-3 with TRBJ2-1; the D gene is perhaps TRBD2, from 6 matching bases. DNA sequence: TGTGCCAGCAGCTTCGGTAGCGGCAATGAGCAGTTCTTC. This gives the protein CASSFGSGNEQFF. With all but the CDR3 taken from the reference TRBV11-3 and TRBJ2-1 genes, the full variable domain is: EAGVVQSPRYKIIEKKQPVAFWCNPISGHNTLYWYLQNLGQGPELLIRYENEEAVDDSQLPKDRFSAERLKGVDSTLKIQPAELGDSAVYLCASSFGSGNEQFFGPGTRLTVL.